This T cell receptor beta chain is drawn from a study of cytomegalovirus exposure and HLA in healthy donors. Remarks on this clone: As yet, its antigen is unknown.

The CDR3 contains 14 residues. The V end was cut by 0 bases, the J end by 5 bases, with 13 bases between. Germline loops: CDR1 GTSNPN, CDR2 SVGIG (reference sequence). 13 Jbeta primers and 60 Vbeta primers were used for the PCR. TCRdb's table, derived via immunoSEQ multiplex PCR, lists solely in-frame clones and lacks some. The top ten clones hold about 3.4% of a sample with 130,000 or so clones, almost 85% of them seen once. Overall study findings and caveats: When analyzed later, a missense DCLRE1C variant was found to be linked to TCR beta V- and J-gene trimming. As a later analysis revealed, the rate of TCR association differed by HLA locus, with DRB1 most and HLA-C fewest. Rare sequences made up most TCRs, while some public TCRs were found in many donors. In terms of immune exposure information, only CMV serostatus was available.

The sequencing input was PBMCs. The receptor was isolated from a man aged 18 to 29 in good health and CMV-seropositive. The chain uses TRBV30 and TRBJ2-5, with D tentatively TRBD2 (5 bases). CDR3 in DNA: TGTGCCTGGAGTGTACTAGGGTGGTCGGAGACCCAGTACTTC. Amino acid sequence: CAWSVLGWSETQYF.